The 19 T cell receptor beta chains given below trace back to one sample, sequenced in a study of T-cell reconstitution after alpha-beta-depleted transplantation in children. A library of TCRbeta sequences, prepared with unique molecular identifiers, was generated. From the PCR reads, TCRdb called clonotypes with MiXCR, one entry per CDR3 protein. The sample consists of some 520,000 distinct CDR3 sequences, 32% of them appearing once. The material sequenced was PBMCs from the stem cell graft donor, taken from the stem cell graft. Source of these receptors: a human donor who donated a stem cell graft to a child with aplastic anemia.

V gene TRBV10-1 combines with J gene TRBJ2-5; D is unresolved. Per the germline V gene, CDR1 is WNHNN and CDR2 is SYGVQD (reference sequence). Trimming removed 4 bases from V and 5 bases from J, with 14 bases in between. CDR3 size: 14 residues. For the CDR3, the DNA is TGCGCCAGCAGTGCCTCCCCCCGGGCCGAGACCCAGTACTTC. It is translated as CASSASPRAETQYF.

This clonotype was detected a few times. The chain links TRBV5-1 to TRBJ1-1, with 8 bases identical to TRBD1. Trimming at V came to 4 bases and at J to 2 bases, leaving 7 bases not matched to a gene. Per germline, CDR1 SGHRS and CDR2 YFSETQ. The CDR3 loop spans 15 amino acids. This chain's CDR3 is CASSRLGQGNTEAFF. Written as DNA, the CDR3 is TGCGCCAGCAGCCGCCTCGGACAGGGAAACACTGAAGCTTTCTTT. The variable domain in full, with the rest retrieved from reference TRBV5-1 and TRBJ1-1, is KAGVTQTPRYLIKTRGQQVTLSCSPISGHRSVSWYQQTPGQGLQFLFEYFSETQRNKGNFPGRFSGRQFSNSRSEMNVSTLELGDSALYLCASSRLGQGNTEAFFGQGTRLTVV.

The J gene is TRBJ2-1, the V gene TRBV5-1; weak D call: TRBD2 (5 bases). The CDR3 sequence is 12 residues long. V lost 5 bases and J lost 7, with 10 bases in between. Germline loops: CDR1 SGHRS, CDR2 YFSETQ. The CDR3 DNA is TGCGCCAGCAGAGGCGGGTTGAATGAGCAGTTCTTC. Protein product: CASRGGLNEQFF.

This clonotype was seen a handful of times. The chain joins TRBV12-3 or TRBV12-4 to TRBJ2-3; 9 bases match TRBD1. The CDR3 is 17 amino acids. The V gene end was trimmed by 5 bases and the J gene end by 3 bases; junction bases not matched to a gene: 12. CDR3 coding DNA: TGTGCCAGCAGTACCCGGACAGGGGATCTTGCAACAGATACGCAGTATTTT. It encodes CASSTRTGDLATDTQYF.

This clonotype has a single count. V usage is TRBV18 and J usage is TRBJ1-2, with 9 bases that match TRBD1. The length of the CDR3 is 15 residues. The V gene's germline CDR1 is KGHSH and CDR2 LQKENI. Trimming at V came to 3 bases and at J to 1 base, leaving 3 bases not matched to a gene. The CDR3 nucleotides read TGTGCCAGCTCACCCGACAGGGGGAGTAACTATGGCTACACCTTC. Amino acids: CASSPDRGSNYGYTF.

This CDR3 is CASSDWREQFF. CDR3 in DNA: TGTGCCAGCAGTGATTGGAGGGAGCAGTTCTTC. The chain has TRBV6-1 and TRBJ2-1, with D possibly matching TRBD2 (5 bases). CDR1 is MNHNS, CDR2 SASEGT, per germline. This CDR3 comprises 11 residues. V was pared by 3 bases and J by 10 bases, with 7 bases between.

Only a few counts were recorded for this clonotype. The V and J genes are TRBV20-1 and TRBJ2-4; TRBD1 matches at 8 bases. The CDR3 spans 11 residues. Trimming removed 4 bases from V and 10 bases from J; junction bases left unmatched: 3. Germline-derived CDR1 and CDR2 are DFQATT and SNEGSKA (reference sequence). The CDR3 sequence: CSAKGDRIQYF. The CDR3 nucleotides are TGCAGTGCTAAAGGGGACAGGATTCAGTACTTC.

The V and J genes are TRBV5-5 and TRBJ2-1, with 7 bases matching TRBD2. The junction had 14 bases not matched to a gene; V was cut back by 3 bases and J by 8 bases. The CDR3 has 16 residues. Per the germline V gene, CDR1 is SGHKS and CDR2 is YYEKEE (reference sequence). The CDR3 sequence: CASSWTTSSIGDEQFF. CDR3 DNA: TGTGCCAGCAGCTGGACGACTAGCTCAATAGGGGATGAGCAGTTCTTC. Looking up the rest from reference TRBV5-5 and TRBJ2-1 gives the full variable domain: DAGVTQSPTHLIKTRGQQVTLRCSPISGHKSVSWYQQVLGQGPQFIFQYYEKEERGRGNFPDRFSARQFPNYSSELNVNALLLGDSALYLCASSWTTSSIGDEQFFGPGTRLTVL.

The V gene is TRBV7-2, the J gene TRBJ2-6; D is uncertain. This CDR3 has 16 residues. V lost 6 bases and J lost 0, with 12 bases in between. Germline V gene sequence: CDR1 SGHTA, CDR2 FQGNSA. The CDR3 here is CASSYQQSSGANVLTF. The CDR3 nucleotides are TGTGCCAGCAGTTACCAACAGAGCTCTGGGGCCAACGTCCTGACTTTC.

The sample holds a few counts of this clonotype. The gene calls are TRBV30 and TRBJ2-2; a possible D gene is TRBD1 (7 bases). The ends were cut back, 0 bases at V and 3 bases at J, with 11 bases in the middle. CDR1 is GTSNPN, CDR2 SVGIG, per germline (reference sequence). The CDR3 sequence is 15 residues long. The CDR3 DNA is TGTGCCTGGAGTGTTGGCAGGGGGGACACCGGGGAGCTGTTTTTT. Translating gives CAWSVGRGDTGELFF.

This chain joins TRBV28 and TRBJ1-5, with D maybe TRBD1 (6 bases). CDR3 size: 17 residues. Germline lookup yields CDR1 MDHEN and CDR2 SYDVKM. Trimming stripped 3 bases from V and 4 bases from J, with 19 bases between. The CDR3 protein is CASSLLGGAPSNQPQHF. The DNA of the CDR3 is TGTGCCAGCAGTTTGCTCGGGGGCGCGCCATCAAATCAGCCCCAGCATTTT.

The rearrangement joins TRBV20-1 to TRBJ1-2; a weak D match, TRBD1 (5 bases). Germline CDR1 and CDR2: DFQATT and SNEGSKA (reference sequence). There are 13 residues in the CDR3. V was trimmed by 6 bases and J by 4 bases, leaving 15 bases between them. The CDR3: CSALGEQAYGYTF. The CDR3 region has the DNA TGCAGTGCCCTCGGTGAACAGGCCTATGGCTACACCTTC.

The CDR3 DNA is TGTGCCAGCACCCTTGAGGGAATGAACACTGAAGCTTTCTTT. It specifies CASTLEGMNTEAFF. The chain combines TRBV7-9 with TRBJ1-1, with D unresolved. V was clipped by 7 bases and J by 0 bases, with 12 bases between them. CDR3 length: 14 amino acids. The germline V gene has CDR1 SEHNR and CDR2 FQNEAQ (reference sequence).

The genes are TRBV6-5 and TRBJ2-1; 8 positions agree with TRBD1. CDR1 MNHEY and CDR2 SVGAGI come from the germline V gene. The junction had 11 bases not matched to a gene; V was cut back by 2 bases and J by 8 bases. The CDR3 runs 16 residues. CDR3: CASSYTPGQVADEQFF. The DNA for the CDR3 is TGTGCCAGCAGTTACACCCCGGGACAGGTGGCGGATGAGCAGTTCTTC.

The chain links TRBV11-2 to TRBJ1-6; 7 nucleotides agree with TRBD1. Germline values: CDR1 SGHAT, CDR2 FQNNGV. V shed 3 bases and J 1 base; nucleotides not matched to a gene: 12. The CDR3 extends over 19 amino acids. Here the CDR3 reads CASSLGGRGHGSYNSPLHF. The CDR3 coding sequence is TGTGCCAGCAGCTTGGGGGGGAGGGGGCATGGGTCCTATAATTCACCCCTCCACTTT.

The rearrangement uses TRBV11-2 and TRBJ2-7; D gene ambiguous. The CDR3 runs 16 residues. Germline loops: CDR1 SGHAT, CDR2 FQNNGV. Between the trimmed V and J ends, which lost 3 bases and 0 bases, there was a span of 15 bases. The CDR3 bases are TGTGCCAGCAGCTTGGGCTCACCCCGTGGCTCCTACGAGCAGTACGTC. Translation: CASSLGSPRGSYEQYV.

V is TRBV20-1 and J is TRBJ1-5; a possible D gene is TRBD1 (6 bases). The length of the CDR3 is 17 residues. V was clipped by 3 bases and J by 4 bases, with 22 bases between them. Germline V gene lookup returns CDR1 DFQATT and CDR2 SNEGSKA (reference sequence). The CDR3 sequence: CSASPGNRESLNQPQHF. The CDR3 DNA reads TGCAGTGCTAGCCCCGGAAACAGGGAAAGCCTGAATCAGCCCCAGCATTTT.

The J gene is TRBJ2-7, the V gene TRBV29-1; 7 bases match TRBD2. V dropped 7 bases and J dropped 0; count of bases not matched to a gene: 9. Per the germline V gene, CDR1 is SQVTM and CDR2 is ANQGSEA. There are 14 residues in the CDR3. The CDR3: CSAGGAYGSYEQYF. Written as DNA, the CDR3 is TGCAGCGCGGGGGGTGCCTATGGCTCCTACGAGCAGTACTTC.

This clonotype showed up just a few times. Without the conserved terminal phenylalanine or tryptophan, this CDR3 likely stems from a read error. Because the CDR3's place on the DNA is in doubt, the DNA is left out and the CDR3 is given as listed by TCRdb. The chain couples TRBV20-1 to TRBJ2-7; the table calls TRBD1, which could not be checked here. Looked up from germline, CDR1 is DFQATT and CDR2 is SNEGSKA (reference sequence). The CDR3 numbers 11 amino acids, ends counted. This chain's CDR3 is CSASLSKQGFL.